This passage covers 25 T cell receptor beta chains from one sample sequenced in a study of blood T cell repertoires in COVID-19. Here immunoSEQ multiplex PCR was the method, and the copy in TCRdb shows in-frame clones only, minus some. The sample gives 110,000 to 150,000 clones, 70% to 90% of which show up once; around 4.5% is in the top ten. Sequencing used PBMCs or T cells enriched from blood (not recorded which). These TCRs come from a man in his fifties who had recovered from COVID-19.

This chain connects TRBV7-2 to TRBJ1-5, with no clear D. Germline-derived CDR1 and CDR2 are SGHTA and FQGNSA. Deletions cut 1 base from V and 0 bases from J, with 13 bases between. This CDR3 comprises 17 residues. The CDR3 region is CASSLVTPSYSNQPQHF. DNA for the CDR3: TGTGCCAGCAGCTTAGTGACACCATCGTATAGCAATCAGCCCCAGCATTTT.

The chain's CDR3 is CASKRQGDYGYTF. CDR3 DNA: TGTGCCAGCAAAAGACAGGGAGATTATGGCTACACCTTC. The chain combines TRBV28 with TRBJ1-2, with TRBD1 identical over 7 bases. The CDR3 is 13 residues long. The V gene's germline CDR1 is MDHEN and CDR2 SYDVKM. V lost 7 bases, J lost 5 bases, and 7 bases stayed unmatched.

J is TRBJ1-2 and V is TRBV25-1; D gene ambiguous. The CDR3 totals 15 residues. V was trimmed by 3 bases and J by 0 bases, leaving 11 bases between them. Germline V lookup: CDR1 MGHDK, CDR2 SYGVNS. CDR3 DNA sequence: TGTGCCAGCAGTGATCCTTCCACAGCTAACTATGGCTACACCTTC. Amino acid sequence: CASSDPSTANYGYTF.

This rearrangement joins TRBV5-1 to TRBJ1-2, with D possibly TRBD1 on 5 matching bases. Trimming stripped 5 bases from V and 1 base from J, with 12 bases between. The CDR3 spans 14 residues. Germline loops: CDR1 SGHRS, CDR2 YFSETQ. The CDR3 region is CASRPDIYNYGYTF. In DNA form, the CDR3 reads TGCGCCAGCAGACCGGACATTTATAACTATGGCTACACCTTC.

V and J are TRBV29-1 and TRBJ2-3, with D possibly being TRBD2 (6 bases). This CDR3 is built from 15 residues. Deletions cut 6 bases from V and 0 bases from J, with 16 bases between. CDR1 and CDR2 from the germline V gene are SQVTM and ANQGSEA. CDR3: CSVVLTSGSTDTQYF. The CDR3, as DNA: TGCAGCGTCGTTTTGACCAGCGGGAGCACAGATACGCAGTATTTT.

This chain connects TRBV11-1 to TRBJ2-2; 8 bases agree with TRBD2. The V and J ends lost 7 bases and 8 bases, in that order; junction bases with no gene match: 3. This CDR3 has 12 residues. Germline values: CDR1 SGHAT, CDR2 FQDESV (reference sequence). The CDR3 loop reads CASKLAEGELFF. In nucleotides, the CDR3 is TGTGCCAGCAAACTAGCGGAAGGGGAGCTGTTTTTT. The complete variable domain, with remaining parts taken from reference TRBV11-1 and TRBJ2-2, reads EAEVAQSPRYKITEKSQAVAFWCDPISGHATLYWYRQILGQGPELLVQFQDESVVDDSQLPKDRFSAERLKGVDSTLKIQPAELGDSAMYLCASKLAEGELFFGEGSRLTVL.

The V and J genes are TRBV6-8 and TRBJ1-6; D call uncertain. This CDR3 has 13 residues. Trimming left V 2 bases short and J 8 bases short, with 7 bases between. Germline V gene sequence: CDR1 MNHGY, CDR2 SAAAGT. The CDR3 sequence: CASSYPLDSPLHF. CDR3 bases: TGTGCCAGCAGTTACCCCCTAGATTCACCCCTCCACTTT.

J is TRBJ1-5 and V is TRBV19; possible D gene TRBD1, 6 bases. The germline V and J ends were trimmed by 9 bases and 0 bases, with 15 bases remaining between them. Germline V CDR1 and CDR2: LNHDA, SQIVND (reference sequence). The CDR3 consists of 15 residues. The CDR3 region has the DNA TGTGCCAGAAAGAAGACAGGCTATAGCAATCAGCCCCAGCATTTT. Translating it yields CARKKTGYSNQPQHF.

J is TRBJ1-2 and V is TRBV12-3 or TRBV12-4; perhaps TRBD1 as D (5 bases). This CDR3 spans 11 amino acids. Trimming stripped 4 bases from V and 8 bases from J, with 8 bases between. CDR3 region: CASSYQGGYTF. CDR3 DNA sequence: TGTGCCAGCAGTTACCAGGGAGGCTACACCTTC.

The J gene is TRBJ1-1, the V gene TRBV6-6, with 9 bases identical to TRBD1. Germline V gene data show CDR1 as MNHNY and CDR2 as SVGAGI (reference sequence). Germline trimming cut 6 bases from V and 5 bases from J; bases unmatched to any gene: 10. The CDR3 is made up of 15 amino acids. CDR3 loop: CASSDTGGAGTEAFF. The CDR3 nucleotides read TGTGCCAGCAGCGATACAGGGGGCGCGGGGACTGAAGCTTTCTTT.

Concerning this clone itself: A junction boundary mismatches the germline segment, possibly from a read error. V is TRBV7-7 and J is TRBJ1-1; tentative D call: TRBD1 (5 bases). CDR1 SSHAT and CDR2 FNYEAQ come from the germline V gene (reference sequence). This CDR3 is 13 amino acids long. CDR3: CASSLDTNTEAFF. The CDR3 DNA is TGTGCTAGCAGCTTGGACACTAACACTGAAGCTTTCTTT.

The chain joins TRBV9 to TRBJ2-2; no clear D gene. The CDR3 spans 14 residues. Germline CDR1 reads SGDLS; CDR2 reads YYNGEE. V lost 2 bases and J lost 2, with 7 bases in between. CDR3 sequence (DNA): TGTGCCAGCAGCGTTTGGGCAAACACCGGGGAGCTGTTTTTT. Protein product: CASSVWANTGELFF.

The chain employs TRBV5-4 and TRBJ1-3, with D tentatively TRBD1 (5 bases). CDR1 is SGHNT, CDR2 YYREEE, per germline (reference sequence). Trimming took 4 bases from V and 0 from J, leaving 11 bases between them. This CDR3 is built from 15 residues. The DNA for the CDR3 is TGTGCCAGCAGCGCGGGACCGAGCTCTGGAAACACCATATATTTT. Its translation is CASSAGPSSGNTIYF.

The rearrangement links TRBV28 to TRBJ1-3; D may be TRBD1 (5 bases). The CDR3 loop spans 15 amino acids. V shed 4 bases and J shed 4 bases, with 14 bases lying between them. From germline, CDR1 is MDHEN and CDR2 SYDVKM. CDR3 residues: CASSSWSGQGNTIYF. The CDR3 nucleotides are TGTGCCAGCAGTTCCTGGTCAGGGCAGGGAAACACCATATATTTT.

The J gene is TRBJ2-2, the V gene TRBV18, with D possibly being TRBD2 (5 bases). The CDR3 loop spans 14 amino acids. Germline assignment: CDR1 KGHSH and CDR2 LQKENI. V dropped 3 bases and J dropped 1 base, with 6 bases sitting between them. Here the CDR3 reads CASSPAGNTGELFF. The CDR3 coding sequence is TGTGCCAGCTCACCGGCGGGGAACACCGGGGAGCTGTTTTTT.

This chain links TRBV7-3 with TRBJ2-1; TRBD2 aligns across 11 bases. Germline assignment: CDR1 SGHTA and CDR2 FQGTGA. This CDR3 is 15 amino acids long. Losses at the gene ends were 4 bases for V and 7 bases for J; bases not matched to a gene: 6. This CDR3 is CASSSDSGRANEQFF. The CDR3 DNA sequence: TGTGCCAGCAGCTCGGATAGCGGGAGGGCAAATGAGCAGTTCTTC. The variable domain in full, completed from reference TRBV7-3 and TRBJ2-1, reads GAGVSQTPSNKVTEKGKYVELRCDPISGHTALYWYRQSLGQGPEFLIYFQGTGAADDSGLPNDRFFAVRPEGSVSTLKIQRTERGDSAVYLCASSSDSGRANEQFFGPGTRLTVL.

The genes are TRBV18 and TRBJ1-5; 7 bases are shared with TRBD1. The germline V gene encodes CDR1 KGHSH and CDR2 LQKENI. V lost 5 bases, J lost 3 bases, and 7 bases stayed unmatched. This CDR3 contains 15 residues. The CDR3, as DNA: TGTGCCAGCTCAGGTGGACAGGCCATCAATCAGCCCCAGCATTTT. It yields the protein CASSGGQAINQPQHF.

The gene calls are TRBV2 and TRBJ1-1; D gene uncertain. The CDR3 consists of 17 residues. V was cut by 0 bases and J by 0 bases, with 14 bases left in between. Germline V gives CDR1 SNHLY, CDR2 FYNNEI. CDR3 bases: TGTGCCAGCAGTGAAGCGGTAGCGTCGTTTGTGAACACTGAAGCTTTCTTT. Translating it yields CASSEAVASFVNTEAFF.

V gene TRBV28 combines with J gene TRBJ2-3; 7 nucleotides match TRBD2. This CDR3 comprises 15 residues. Germline-derived CDR1 and CDR2 are MDHEN and SYDVKM. V lost 3 bases and J lost 5; bases outside the gene matches: 8. In DNA form, the CDR3 reads TGTGCCAGCAGTTTCTGGCGGGAGCAGGAAGATACGCAGTATTTT. Translated, it gives CASSFWREQEDTQYF.

The chain has TRBV24-1 and TRBJ2-1; TRBD2 matches 9 bases. This CDR3 contains 18 residues. The V gene end was trimmed by 2 bases and the J gene end by 2 bases; junction bases not matched to a gene: 9. The germline gives CDR1 KGHDR, CDR2 SFDVKD. The CDR3 coding sequence is TGTGCCACCAGTGATTCCCGACCGGGACTAGCCGCCTACAATGAGCAGTTCTTC. This gives the protein CATSDSRPGLAAYNEQFF.

The chain employs TRBV4-3 and TRBJ1-3; D gene uncertain. Germline V gives CDR1 LGHNA, CDR2 YSLEER. V was pared by 2 bases and J by 0 bases, with 5 bases between. The CDR3 covers 14 residues. Written as DNA, the CDR3 is TGCGCCAGCAGCCAACAGCGCTCTGGAAACACCATATATTTT. This codes for CASSQQRSGNTIYF.

The table lists this clone with a count of one. This chain joins TRBV9 and TRBJ1-1; 9 bases align to TRBD1. CDR1 is SGDLS and CDR2 is YYNGEE in the germline V gene. With 4 bases clipped from V and 3 bases from J, the junction kept 10 bases outside the gene matches. This CDR3 region has 16 residues. The CDR3 nucleotides read TGTGCCAGCAGCCCAACGACAGGGGGATTGGACACTGAAGCTTTCTTT. Its protein product is CASSPTTGGLDTEAFF. Looking up the rest from reference TRBV9 and TRBJ1-1 gives the full variable domain: DSGVTQTPKHLITATGQRVTLRCSPRSGDLSVYWYQQSLDQGLQFLIQYYNGEERAKGNILERFSAQQFPDLHSELNLSSLELGDSALYFCASSPTTGGLDTEAFFGQGTRLTVV.

In nucleotides, the CDR3 is TGTGCCAGCAGCCCCCAATTACATGCCGGGACTAGCGGCAATGAGCAGTTCTTC. Amino acids: CASSPQLHAGTSGNEQFF. The chain joins TRBV3-1 (or the pseudogene TRBV3-2) to TRBJ2-1, with 11 bases identical to TRBD2. J lost 6 bases, V lost 4 bases, and 14 bases had no gene match. Per germline, CDR1 LGHDT and CDR2 YNNKEL (reference sequence). The CDR3 has 18 residues.

The rearrangement uses TRBV5-1 and TRBJ2-6; no definite D call. In germline, CDR1 is SGHRS, CDR2 YFSETQ. Trimming pared 6 bases from V and 4 bases from J, leaving 23 bases between. The CDR3 runs 18 residues. In DNA form, the CDR3 reads TGCGCCAGCACCCCATCGAGAATCACCCAGGCCGGGGCCAACGTCCTGACTTTC. Translated, it gives CASTPSRITQAGANVLTF.

The rearrangement links TRBV27 to TRBJ2-5; 7 bases align to TRBD1. With 3 bases clipped from V and 4 bases from J, the junction kept 5 bases outside the gene matches. Germline loops: CDR1 MNHEY, CDR2 SMNVEV (reference sequence). The CDR3 runs 14 residues. The CDR3 sequence: CASSFYRGGETQYF. The CDR3 coding sequence is TGTGCCAGCAGTTTCTACAGGGGCGGAGAGACCCAGTACTTC.